One and the same sample provided the 3 T cell receptor beta chains below, sequenced in a study of blood T cell repertoires in COVID-19. Only in-frame clones appear in the TCRdb table, and some are missing; sequencing was by immunoSEQ multiplex PCR. The sample has 75,000 to 100,000 clones, 75% to 90% seen once. Sample: peripheral blood. All receptors come from an elderly man with acute or convalescent COVID-19.

This chain links TRBV19 with TRBJ2-2; 10 bases map to TRBD1. V shed 3 bases and J 5 bases; nucleotides not matched to a gene: 12. CDR3 length: 18 residues. From germline, CDR1 is LNHDA and CDR2 SQIVND (reference sequence). The DNA of the CDR3 is TGTGCCAGTAGTATCCCCCCGACAGGGGGCGGATGGACCGGGGAGCTGTTTTTT. Translation gives CASSIPPTGGGWTGELFF.

The chain has TRBV11-3 and TRBJ2-1, with 7 bases lining up with TRBD1. V was pared by 5 bases and J by 5 bases, with 9 bases of the junction left unmatched. This CDR3 comprises 15 residues. Looked up from germline, CDR1 is SGHNT and CDR2 is YENEEA. Here the CDR3 DNA reads TGTGCCAGCAGCCTAATCGGGGACAGCAACAATGAGCAGTTCTTC. Encoded protein: CASSLIGDSNNEQFF.

The V gene is TRBV27, the J gene TRBJ1-6; 8 bases are shared with TRBD1. The CDR3 spans 16 residues. The J segment lost 7 bases and the V segment lost 6 bases, leaving 11 bases of the junction unmatched. Germline loops: CDR1 MNHEY, CDR2 SMNVEV (reference sequence). The CDR3 DNA reads TGTGCCAGCAGAAGCGGACAGGGTCTTGGGAATTCACCCCTCCACTTT. It codes for CASRSGQGLGNSPLHF.